This T cell receptor beta chain was found in a study of T cell changes during pregnancy in multiple sclerosis (dated by TCRdb to between 2018 and 2020). The study in broad terms: Changes in the T cell repertoire over the course of pregnancy were examined in this study in women with multiple sclerosis.

Preparation of the library involved the immunoSEQ multiplex PCR assay. Drawn from immuneACCESS, this table holds only the in-frame rearrangements with V and J called that TCRdb kept. Clones are partly lost; checked studies trace under half to an unresolved V gene and leave the rest unexplained. For this sample the table gives around 60,000 clones, of which more than 90% were detected only once. The ten most abundant clones make up roughly 1.4% of the sample. About this clone: The target of this receptor is not known. Per-nucleotide qualities are absent, and no much larger clonotype sits a single base away.

CDR1 is given as SEHNR and CDR2 as FQNEAQ, both from the germline V gene (reference sequence). The CDR3, cysteine through phenylalanine, is 16 amino acids long. Here the CDR3 DNA is all that survives: 48 bases in frame from base 1. V has 5 bases trimmed and J has 2 bases trimmed; junction bases matching no gene number 6. The clonotype was recovered from a female donor with multiple sclerosis, enrolled in a pregnancy study. Rearrangement joined TRBV7-9 to TRBJ2-1; a stretch of 10 junction bases matches TRBD2. Sample: peripheral blood, taken in the second trimester of pregnancy. Read as DNA, the sequence is TGTGCCAGCAGCGGCCGGACTAGCGGTACCTACAATGAGCAGTTCTTC. It is translated as CASSGRTSGTYNEQFF.